This T cell receptor (beta chain) emerged from a study of blood T cell repertoires in COVID-19. Libraries were prepared by immunoSEQ multiplex PCR; TCRdb keeps only in-frame clonotypes and omits some of them. The data hold about 76,000 clones, with roughly four fifths observed a single time. As regards this clone: Because it lacks the conserved phenylalanine or tryptophan at the end, this CDR3 is likely a read error. Because the CDR3's place on the DNA is in doubt, the DNA is left out and the CDR3 is given as listed by TCRdb.

Input material: peripheral blood. The sequence came from a human donor in a cohort sampled during active COVID-19.

This CDR3 reads CASSYSRGGAAYI. This chain links TRBV6-5 with TRBJ2-3; the D call TRBD2 from the table was never checked on the DNA. Per the germline V gene, CDR1 is MNHEY and CDR2 is SVGAGI. The CDR3 spans 13 residues, counting both ends.